Listed below are T cell receptor beta chains from one sample, sequenced in a study of blood T cell repertoires in COVID-19. This table comes from immunoSEQ multiplex PCR, and its TCRdb copy is limited to in-frame clones, with some not included. The repertoire consists of about 200,000 clones, with 82% occurring once and the leading ten covering around 5.5%. The sample was PBMCs or T cells enriched from blood (not recorded which). These TCRs come from a woman aged 55-70 years with acute COVID-19. The CDR3 runs from the conserved cysteine through the conserved F or W.

V gene	J gene	CDR3 protein
TRBV30	TRBJ2-7	CAWVDRGFREQYF
TRBV6-5	TRBJ2-3	CASSSSGTGTDTQYF
TRBV6-5	TRBJ1-5	CASSLIGQGTQPQHF
TRBV28	TRBJ1-2	CASSPSWGGNYGYTF
TRBV10-3	TRBJ2-7	CAISAGSSSYEQYF
TRBV2	TRBJ1-4	CASNRQPNEKLFF
TRBV9	TRBJ2-2	CASSVVGGNTGELFF
TRBV12-5	TRBJ1-2	CASGQSPQDRGHGYTF
TRBV5-1	TRBJ1-1	CASSLSGGNTEAFF
TRBV12-5	TRBJ1-5	CASGLGFGQPQHF
TRBV27	TRBJ2-2	CASRGQANTGELFF
TRBV10-1	TRBJ2-1	CASSESKGLAGFYNEQFF
TRBV12-3/TRBV12-4	TRBJ2-7	CASSFAGVPEQYF
TRBV4-3	TRBJ2-2	CASSQGTATGELFF
TRBV28	TRBJ1-1	CASSLIRGSLEAFF
TRBV30	TRBJ2-3	CAWKRLAGGLGTDTQYF
TRBV6-2/TRBV6-3	TRBJ2-2	CASSYGQRGLFF
TRBV11-2	TRBJ1-1	CASRRGRGLNTEAFF
TRBV5-4	TRBJ2-3	CASSGGIQEHTQYF
TRBV21-1	TRBJ1-1	CASSTWRVLTEAFF
TRBV27	TRBJ1-5	CASSSGQGDQPQHF
TRBV2	TRBJ1-4	CASSVEGAGEKLFF
TRBV5-1	TRBJ2-2	CASSLGPSGGSGTGELFF
TRBV3-1/TRBV3-2	TRBJ2-5	CASSQLQETQYF
TRBV6-2/TRBV6-3	TRBJ2-3	CASSEGGSSTDTQYF
TRBV19	TRBJ1-4	CASSTPGGDEKLFF
TRBV18	TRBJ1-4	CASSSPGQGDEKLFF
TRBV6-2/TRBV6-3	TRBJ2-1	CASSYPAALAGGGNEQFF
TRBV4-1	TRBJ2-3	CASSQERGGATTDTQYF
TRBV6-5	TRBJ1-1	CASSPYTEAFF
TRBV19	TRBJ1-5	CASSGGRSESNQPQHF
TRBV4-3	TRBJ2-3	CASSQDIGGSKRDTQYF